This paragraph covers one T cell receptor (beta chain) sequence. Its antigen is undetermined. These data originate in a study of vaccination and CD4 T cells after COVID-19. Losses at the gene ends were 3 bases for V and 4 bases for J; bases not matched to a gene: 0. The CDR3 consists of 13 residues. Looked up from germline, CDR1 is SGHNT and CDR2 is YYREEE (reference sequence). Treatment described: roughly ten-day PBMC culture with coronavirus spike peptide pools or control peptides (ViraFEST assay). Healthy people who got the vaccine had never had SARS-CoV-2 infection, since nucleocapsid antibodies came back negative before and after vaccination. CD4+ T cells that had been cultured provided DNA sequenced with the Oncomine TCR Beta short-read assay. The authors extracted genomic DNA from cultured CD4+ T cells. TCRdb re-called the PCR reads with MiXCR, one entry per CDR3 protein. This table has roughly 15,000 distinct CDR3 sequences, over 40% appearing once.

V usage is TRBV5-4 and J usage is TRBJ1-2; 10 positions match TRBD1. Sequencing used CD4+ T cells from blood, cultured in vitro, obtained before SARS-CoV-2 vaccination. The clonotype originates from a human donor who received a COVID-19 vaccine. CDR3 protein: CASSWTGGYGYTF. The CDR3 DNA follows: TGTGCCAGCAGCTGGACAGGGGGCTATGGCTACACCTTC.